This TCR beta chain appears in the sequencing data of a study of control samples from healthy donors and cancer patients. Trimming pared 3 bases from V and 5 bases from J, leaving 17 bases between. Germline lookup yields CDR1 MRHNA and CDR2 SNTAGT. The CDR3 contains 16 residues. The repertoire was sequenced with immunoSEQ multiplex PCR; TCRdb's copy has only in-frame clones and lacks some. The data show 75,000 to 100,000 clones, with approximately 86% seen just once and over 1% held by the top ten. This clone was seen only once. This rearrangement joins TRBV6-4 to TRBJ1-5; perhaps TRBD1 as D (5 bases). The specimen was blood. This sequence was found in a woman between 50 and 59 years old in good health. The DNA for the CDR3 is TGTGCCAGCAGTGAATCGGGACCGACCATTCATCAGCCCCAGCATTTT. Amino acid sequence: CASSESGPTIHQPQHF.